One and the same sample provided the 20 T cell receptor beta chains below, sequenced in a study of T cell clonotyping in hematopoietic cell transplantation. The data were produced by immunoSEQ multiplex PCR, yet TCRdb's version contains in-frame clones alone and is incomplete. The sample includes 10,000 to 15,000 clones, 80% to 95% of them seen just once. The starting material was PBMCs, obtained 100 days after allogeneic stem cell transplant. Receptors originate from a female patient aged 50 to 65 who had an allogeneic stem cell transplant from an unrelated donor, so the T cells may come from the graft donor. Some clones in this sample may be carry-over from other donors' samples.

Of note for this clone: The junction departs from germline at one end; a sequencing error may be responsible. The gene calls are TRBV7-7 and TRBJ1-5; the D is unclear. This CDR3 has 16 residues. Germline V gene data show CDR1 as SSHAT and CDR2 as FNYEAQ (reference sequence). The CDR3 region is CASSLRVIGGNQPQHF. The CDR3 region has the DNA TGTGCTAGCAGCTTACGGGTAATTGGGGGCAATCAGCCCCAGCATTTT.

The chain uses TRBV18 and TRBJ1-2; 7 bases map to TRBD1. The CDR3 spans 13 residues. With V trimmed by 1 base and J by 6 bases, 2 bases remained unmatched. CDR1 and CDR2 (germline): KGHSH, LQKENI. The CDR3 reads CASSPQGANGYTF. The CDR3 region has the DNA TGTGCCAGCTCACCACAGGGGGCCAATGGCTACACCTTC.

This sequence joins TRBV5-1 and TRBJ2-3; D is undetermined. Trimming removed 0 bases at V and 4 bases at J, with 12 bases between. This CDR3 region has 15 residues. Germline assignment: CDR1 SGHRS and CDR2 YFSETQ. CDR3 in amino acids: CASSLGATGADTQYF. The CDR3 DNA reads as TGCGCCAGCAGCTTGGGAGCGACGGGCGCAGATACGCAGTATTTT. The complete variable domain, with remaining parts taken from reference TRBV5-1 and TRBJ2-3, reads KAGVTQTPRYLIKTRGQQVTLSCSPISGHRSVSWYQQTPGQGLQFLFEYFSETQRNKGNFPGRFSGRQFSNSRSEMNVSTLELGDSALYLCASSLGATGADTQYFGPGTRLTVL.

The chain has TRBV2 and TRBJ1-2; D is ambiguous. This CDR3 spans 17 amino acids. The ends were cut back, 2 bases at V and 0 bases at J, with 16 bases in the middle. From germline, CDR1 is SNHLY and CDR2 FYNNEI. The CDR3 protein is CASSEPGRIHTNYGYTF. In DNA, the CDR3 is TGTGCCAGCAGTGAACCCGGCAGGATCCATACTAACTATGGCTACACCTTC.

The chain combines TRBV6-1 with TRBJ2-2, with 9 bases identical to TRBD2. Germline V gene data show CDR1 as MNHNS and CDR2 as SASEGT. The J segment lost 5 bases and the V segment lost 7 bases, leaving 5 bases of the junction unmatched. This CDR3 has 14 amino acids. CDR3 residues: CASIRAGGTGELFF. CDR3 nucleotide sequence: TGTGCCAGCATTCGAGCGGGAGGTACCGGGGAGCTGTTTTTT.

CDR3 in amino acids: CASSPVRGGANTGELFF. In DNA form, the CDR3 reads TGTGCCAGCTCACCTGTTCGTGGGGGGGCCAACACCGGGGAGCTGTTTTTT. V is TRBV18 and J is TRBJ2-2; TRBD2 might be the D (7 bases). The germline gives CDR1 KGHSH, CDR2 LQKENI. The V gene lost 3 bases and the J gene lost 2 bases, with 16 bases spanning the gap. This CDR3 comprises 17 residues.

The chain joins TRBV30 to TRBJ1-1, with D possibly being TRBD1 (6 bases). Trimming took off 0 bases at V and 0 bases at J, with 17 bases between the two ends. Germline V gene data show CDR1 as GTSNPN and CDR2 as SVGIG (reference sequence). The CDR3 runs to 17 residues. The CDR3 DNA reads as TGTGCCTGGAGTGTACTCCGGGGGACACGCATGAACACTGAAGCTTTCTTT. This codes for CAWSVLRGTRMNTEAFF.

The V and J genes are TRBV5-1 and TRBJ2-3; weak D call: TRBD1 (5 bases). V lost 0 bases to trimming and J lost 3 bases, with 17 bases between them. Germline V CDR1 and CDR2: SGHRS, YFSETQ. The CDR3 runs to 17 residues. The CDR3 coding sequence is TGCGCCAGCAGCTTGGGACAGACCCCCCGGTGGACAGATACGCAGTATTTT. Its translation is CASSLGQTPRWTDTQYF.

The V gene is TRBV5-4, the J gene TRBJ2-7; 10 positions agree with TRBD1. The germline V gene encodes CDR1 SGHNT and CDR2 YYREEE (reference sequence). J was trimmed by 6 bases and V by 4 bases; bases with no gene match: 10. This CDR3 comprises 15 residues. CDR3 loop: CASSHVGQGLLEQYV. DNA of the CDR3: TGTGCCAGCAGCCACGTGGGACAGGGGTTGCTCGAGCAGTACGTC.

This chain joins TRBV2 and TRBJ2-2; D possibly corresponds to TRBD1 (7 bases). Germline CDR1 reads SNHLY; CDR2 reads FYNNEI. The CDR3 sequence is 16 residues long. Trimming stripped 6 bases from V and 1 base from J, with 15 bases between. This CDR3 is CASSQGGSGNTGELFF. The CDR3 region has the DNA TGTGCCAGCAGCCAGGGGGGCAGCGGGAACACCGGGGAGCTGTTTTTT.

This chain joins TRBV28 and TRBJ1-1; the D is unclear. The CDR3 loop spans 13 amino acids. V lost 0 bases to trimming and J lost 2 bases, with 4 bases between them. Per germline, CDR1 MDHEN and CDR2 SYDVKM. The CDR3 DNA reads as TGTGCCAGCAGTTTATGGGCTAACACTGAAGCTTTCTTT. This gives the protein CASSLWANTEAFF.

The chain carries TRBV6-6 and TRBJ1-2, with a possible D match to TRBD1 (6 bases). Germline V gene data show CDR1 as MNHNY and CDR2 as SVGAGI (reference sequence). Trimming removed 4 bases at V and 6 bases at J, with 15 bases between. The CDR3 covers 14 residues. As DNA, the CDR3 is TGTGCCAGCAGTTGGGGAGACAGGCGGAATGGCTACACCTTC. Translating gives CASSWGDRRNGYTF.

The CDR3 sequence is CASTSLPRYSNQPQHF. The CDR3 nucleotides are TGTGCCAGCACCTCCTTGCCGCGCTATAGCAATCAGCCCCAGCATTTT. The rearrangement links TRBV19 to TRBJ1-5; D not resolved. V shed 9 bases and J shed 0 bases, with 18 bases lying between them. CDR3 length: 16 amino acids. CDR1 is LNHDA and CDR2 is SQIVND in the germline V gene (reference sequence).

The rearrangement joins TRBV11-2 to TRBJ1-5; D might be TRBD1 (6 bases). The length of the CDR3 is 13 residues. V lost 0 bases and J lost 6, with 6 bases in between. The germline CDR1 and CDR2 sequences are SGHAT and FQNNGV. The CDR3 loop reads CASSLDRGQPQHF. The DNA for the CDR3 is TGTGCCAGCAGCTTAGACAGGGGTCAGCCCCAGCATTTT.

This clone was seen only a few times. The rearrangement joins TRBV2 to TRBJ2-5; 11 bases are shared with TRBD2. CDR3 size: 14 residues. Trimming at V came to 10 bases and at J to 0 bases, leaving 4 bases not matched to a gene. Germline CDR1 is SNHLY and CDR2 is FYNNEI. The CDR3 reads CATLAGGNQETQYF. The CDR3 nucleotides read TGTGCCACATTAGCGGGGGGGAACCAAGAGACCCAGTACTTC.

This clone was seen once. The chain recombines TRBV25-1 with TRBJ2-7; D may be TRBD1 (5 bases). The V gene lost 3 bases and the J gene lost 5 bases, with 14 bases spanning the gap. Germline V gene lookup returns CDR1 MGHDK and CDR2 SYGVNS. The CDR3 is made up of 14 amino acids. The DNA of the CDR3 is TGTGCCAGCAGTGAGGCAGGGTCCGTCCACGAGCAGTACTTC. Its protein is CASSEAGSVHEQYF.

V is TRBV25-1 and J is TRBJ2-1; D possibly uses TRBD1 or TRBD2 (6 bases each). Germline CDR1 is MGHDK and CDR2 is SYGVNS. CDR3 length: 16 amino acids. The V and J ends lost 3 bases and 13 bases respectively, with 25 bases between them. The CDR3 spells CASSEAPPGAQRVQFF. In DNA, the CDR3 is TGTGCCAGCAGTGAGGCCCCCCCGGGGGCGCAAAGAGTACAGTTCTTC.

V gene TRBV4-1 combines with J gene TRBJ1-2; no definite D call. The CDR3 consists of 13 residues. From germline, CDR1 is MGHRA and CDR2 YSYEKL. Deletions cut 1 base from V and 4 bases from J, with 7 bases between. CDR3 sequence: CASSQVGAYGYTF. For the CDR3, the DNA is TGCGCCAGCAGCCAAGTCGGAGCCTATGGCTACACCTTC.

The chain recombines TRBV6-1 with TRBJ1-2; D unresolved. The V gene lost 3 bases and the J gene lost 4 bases, with 9 bases spanning the gap. Germline CDR1 reads MNHNS; CDR2 reads SASEGT. The CDR3 runs to 13 residues. CDR3 in amino acids: CASSDSGSYGYTF. CDR3 coding DNA: TGTGCCAGCAGTGACTCTGGAAGCTATGGCTACACCTTC.

The chain's CDR3 is CASSYETGGNTIYF. The CDR3 coding sequence is TGTGCCAGCAGTTACGAAACAGGCGGAAACACCATATATTTT. The chain is built from TRBV6-6 and TRBJ1-3, with a possible D match to TRBD1 (5 bases). Deletions cut 2 bases from V and 4 bases from J, with 9 bases between. In germline, CDR1 is MNHNY, CDR2 SVGAGI (reference sequence). The CDR3 totals 14 residues.